This entry lists 30 T cell receptor beta chains sequenced from one sample in a study of OX40 agonist ivuxolimab in advanced cancers. The data were produced by immunoSEQ multiplex PCR, yet TCRdb's version contains in-frame clones alone and is incomplete. The sample gives 70,000 or so clones, roughly 84% of which show up once; around 0.78% is in the top ten. The source material was CD4+ or CD8+ T cells sorted from blood, sampled in a trial of the OX40 agonist ivuxolimab. The receptor set was obtained from an adult with an advanced solid tumor such as melanoma, head and neck, liver or kidney cancer.

The rearrangement links TRBV14 to TRBJ2-3, with 7 bases aligning to TRBD1. Trimming took 4 bases from V and 2 from J; bases not matched to a gene: 3. The CDR3 is 14 residues long. Germline CDR1 is SGHDN and CDR2 is FVKESK. CDR3 in amino acids: CASSRDRATDTQYF. The CDR3 DNA sequence: TGTGCCAGCAGCCGCGACAGGGCCACAGATACGCAGTATTTT.

The J gene is TRBJ2-1, the V gene TRBV30; 9 positions agree with TRBD1. This CDR3 region has 13 residues. Germline loops: CDR1 GTSNPN, CDR2 SVGIG (reference sequence). CDR3 sequence (DNA): TGTGCTTACGACAGGGGGAGGTACAATGAGCAGTTCTTC. Protein: CAYDRGRYNEQFF.

This clone was seen once. CDR3 in DNA: TGTGCCAGCAGAAACTTCGGGGCGCGTGAAAAACTGTTTTTT. This encodes CASRNFGAREKLFF. The gene calls are TRBV6-5 and TRBJ1-4; D might be TRBD1 (5 bases). Germline V gene lookup returns CDR1 MNHEY and CDR2 SVGAGI. CDR3 length: 14 residues. Between the trimmed V and J ends, which lost 6 bases and 7 bases, there was a span of 15 bases.

V usage is TRBV7-9 and J usage is TRBJ1-2; D is unresolved. Between the trimmed V and J ends, which lost 5 bases and 12 bases, there was a span of 16 bases. CDR1 is SEHNR, CDR2 FQNEAQ, per germline (reference sequence). The CDR3 runs to 12 residues. The CDR3 spells CASSTSSGYNTF. CDR3 bases: TGTGCCAGCAGCACGTCAAGCGGGTACAACACCTTC.

This clone was counted between two and nine times. The J gene is TRBJ2-7, the V gene TRBV7-2; D gene ambiguous. This CDR3 spans 14 amino acids. Germline CDR1 and CDR2: SGHTA and FQGNSA. The V and J ends lost 2 bases and 5 bases respectively, with 13 bases between them. The CDR3 DNA sequence: TGTGCCAGCAGCTTACGTCAGCCCCCTCACGAGCAGTACTTC. Encoded protein: CASSLRQPPHEQYF.

The gene calls are TRBV4-3 and TRBJ1-1; maybe TRBD1 (5 bases). The CDR3 loop spans 13 amino acids. Between the trimmed V and J ends, which lost 1 base and 5 bases, there was a span of 8 bases. CDR1 and CDR2 (germline): LGHNA, YSLEER. The CDR3 sequence is CASSQVGGTEAFF. The CDR3 DNA is TGCGCCAGCAGCCAAGTTGGGGGGACTGAAGCTTTCTTT.

The chain recombines TRBV19 with TRBJ2-7, with 16 bases aligning to TRBD2. The V and J ends lost 7 bases and 4 bases, in that order; junction bases with no gene match: 10. Germline V CDR1 and CDR2: LNHDA, SQIVND (reference sequence). This CDR3 region has 17 residues. This CDR3 is CASTSSGLAGGRYEQYF. The CDR3 DNA sequence: TGTGCCAGTACCTCCTCGGGACTAGCGGGAGGGAGGTACGAGCAGTACTTC.

V and J are TRBV6-1 and TRBJ1-2, with D uncertain. Germline V gives CDR1 MNHNS, CDR2 SASEGT. The CDR3 extends over 16 amino acids. Trimming removed 4 bases at V and 7 bases at J, with 22 bases between. As DNA, the CDR3 is TGTGCCAGCAGTGCGGACCGGGCATTCTTAGAGGGTGGCTACACCTTC. Its protein product is CASSADRAFLEGGYTF.

The J gene is TRBJ1-5, the V gene TRBV6-6; 8 bases are shared with TRBD1. Germline lookup yields CDR1 MNHNY and CDR2 SVGAGI (reference sequence). J gave up 5 bases and V 7 bases, and 7 bases lay outside the gene matches. CDR3 length: 14 amino acids. CDR3 nucleotides: TGTGCCAGCATTCCGGACAGGGAAGATCAGCCCCAGCATTTT. This codes for CASIPDREDQPQHF.

The rearrangement links TRBV6-1 to TRBJ2-5; D is ambiguous. The V end lost 1 base, the J end lost 10 bases, and 13 bases lay between the germline ends. In germline, CDR1 is MNHNS, CDR2 SASEGT. The CDR3 is made up of 13 amino acids. The CDR3 DNA sequence: TGTGCCAGCAGTGAAGAGTTGCGGCGTGGCCAGTACTTC. Translated: CASSEELRRGQYF.

The rearrangement uses TRBV11-2 and TRBJ2-5, with TRBD2 matching 7 bases. This CDR3 has 14 amino acids. The V and J ends lost 5 bases and 4 bases, in that order; junction bases with no gene match: 7. CDR1 is SGHAT, CDR2 FQNNGV, per germline. Written as DNA, the CDR3 is TGTGCCAGCAGCCGTGCTTCTAGCGGAGAGACCCAGTACTTC. Its protein product is CASSRASSGETQYF. Full variable domain (missing parts from reference TRBV11-2 and TRBJ2-5): EAGVAQSPRYKIIEKRQSVAFWCNPISGHATLYWYQQILGQGPKLLIQFQNNGVVDDSQLPKDRFSAERLKGVDSTLKIQPAKLEDSAVYLCASSRASSGETQYFGPGTRLLVL.

The rearrangement joins TRBV19 to TRBJ1-6, with D unresolved. This CDR3 is 13 amino acids long. V shed 4 bases and J shed 8 bases, with 9 bases lying between them. The germline V gene has CDR1 LNHDA and CDR2 SQIVND (reference sequence). CDR3 region: CASSNAPDSPLHF. The CDR3 coding sequence is TGTGCCAGTAGTAACGCTCCAGATTCACCCCTCCACTTT.

The chain is built from TRBV9 and TRBJ2-3; 12 positions agree with TRBD2. The germline CDR1 and CDR2 sequences are SGDLS and YYNGEE. The CDR3 length is 19 residues. Losses at the gene ends were 4 bases for V and 6 bases for J; bases not matched to a gene: 18. CDR3 residues: CASSSPPGTSGSRGDTQYF. CDR3 coding DNA: TGTGCCAGCAGCTCCCCCCCCGGGACTAGCGGGTCCCGTGGCGATACGCAGTATTTT.

The chain has TRBV10-3 and TRBJ2-2; no clear D. V shed 0 bases and J shed 5 bases, with 13 bases lying between them. The germline gives CDR1 ENHRY, CDR2 SYGVKD. This CDR3 spans 16 amino acids. The CDR3 DNA reads TGTGCCATCAGTGAGTCGATTAGAGTAGGGACCGGGGAGCTGTTTTTT. Translating gives CAISESIRVGTGELFF.

V gene TRBV6-4 combines with J gene TRBJ2-3; TRBD1 or TRBD2 may be the D gene (5 bases each). The V end lost 2 bases, the J end lost 4 bases, and 13 bases lay between the germline ends. The CDR3 totals 15 residues. The V gene's germline CDR1 is MRHNA and CDR2 SNTAGT. CDR3 nucleotides: TGTGCCAGCAGTGACCGTGGGAGAGGGGCAGATACGCAGTATTTT. Translated: CASSDRGRGADTQYF.

The V and J genes are TRBV6-6 and TRBJ2-5; 8 bases align to TRBD2. This CDR3 is built from 16 residues. Germline V gene sequence: CDR1 MNHNY, CDR2 SVGAGI (reference sequence). V lost 0 bases, J lost 2 bases, and 5 bases stayed unmatched. The CDR3 nucleotides are TGTGCCAGCAGTTACTCCCGGGCGGGGGGACAAGAGACCCAGTACTTC. It codes for CASSYSRAGGQETQYF.

This clone occurred a few times. The genes are TRBV2 and TRBJ2-5, with D tentatively TRBD2 (5 bases). The V end was cut by 9 bases, the J end by 2 bases, with 16 bases between. In germline, CDR1 is SNHLY, CDR2 FYNNEI. There are 14 residues in the CDR3. This chain's CDR3 is CARNSQERQETQYF. DNA for the CDR3: TGTGCCAGGAATTCTCAGGAGCGGCAAGAGACCCAGTACTTC.

This chain connects TRBV5-4 to TRBJ1-2; D gene ambiguous. CDR1 and CDR2 from the germline V gene are SGHNT and YYREEE (reference sequence). V was clipped by 2 bases and J by 3 bases, with 11 bases between them. This CDR3 region has 14 residues. CDR3: CASSFGFGDYGYTF. CDR3 DNA: TGTGCCAGCAGCTTTGGGTTTGGTGACTATGGCTACACCTTC.

The chain uses TRBV2 and TRBJ1-4; TRBD1 might be the D (5 bases). The germline V gene has CDR1 SNHLY and CDR2 FYNNEI. CDR3 size: 14 residues. V lost 4 bases to trimming and J lost 5 bases, with 11 bases between them. In DNA, the CDR3 is TGTGCCAGCAGTGCAGGCAGGGTCAATGAAAAACTGTTTTTT. It is translated as CASSAGRVNEKLFF.

The rearrangement joins TRBV6-5 to TRBJ1-4, with D perhaps matching TRBD1 (5 bases). The V and J ends lost 0 bases and 7 bases respectively, with 15 bases between them. CDR3 length equals 16 residues. CDR1 and CDR2 (germline): MNHEY, SVGAGI. The DNA of the CDR3 is TGTGCCAGCAGTTACTCTGCGGGCGAGAGGGGTGAAAAACTGTTTTTT. Amino acid sequence: CASSYSAGERGEKLFF.

The V gene is TRBV18, the J gene TRBJ2-7, with TRBD1 identical over 9 bases. This CDR3 contains 14 residues. J gave up 0 bases and V 5 bases, and 2 bases lay outside the gene matches. The germline V gene encodes CDR1 KGHSH and CDR2 LQKENI. CDR3 amino acids: CASSGDRDSYEQYF. CDR3 nucleotides: TGTGCCAGCTCAGGGGACAGGGACTCCTACGAGCAGTACTTC.

The gene calls are TRBV28 and TRBJ1-2, with TRBD1 matching 7 bases. CDR1 and CDR2 from the germline V gene are MDHEN and SYDVKM. V shed 4 bases and J 8 bases; nucleotides not matched to a gene: 10. This CDR3 has 14 residues. CDR3 loop: CASSSGGGVSGYTF. The CDR3 nucleotides are TGTGCCAGCAGTTCAGGGGGAGGGGTCAGCGGCTACACCTTC.

Here the CDR3 reads CASSLRGGWGDYEQYF. CDR3 coding DNA: TGTGCCAGCAGTTTAAGGGGGGGCTGGGGGGACTACGAGCAGTACTTC. The rearrangement uses TRBV27 and TRBJ2-7, with a weak D call TRBD2 (7 bases). This CDR3 spans 16 amino acids. V lost 2 bases and J 3 bases, leaving 17 bases between the germline ends. CDR1 and CDR2 from the germline V gene are MNHEY and SMNVEV (reference sequence).

In this sample, this clone turned up once. The chain uses TRBV4-1 and TRBJ1-2; 9 positions match TRBD1. V dropped 7 bases and J dropped 3; count of bases not matched to a gene: 9. The CDR3 is 15 amino acids. Germline V CDR1 and CDR2: MGHRA, YSYEKL. DNA of the CDR3: TGCGCCAGCAACCCACGACAGGGGGGCGACTATGGCTACACCTTC. Translating gives CASNPRQGGDYGYTF.

The genes are TRBV2 and TRBJ2-1; D gene unclear. The V end lost 2 bases, the J end lost 8 bases, and 4 bases lay between the germline ends. There are 11 residues in the CDR3. Germline V gives CDR1 SNHLY, CDR2 FYNNEI. CDR3 nucleotide sequence: TGTGCCAGCAGTGAAATTTATGAGCAGTTCTTC. Protein product: CASSEIYEQFF.

This clone came up once. This chain links TRBV7-2 with TRBJ1-1, with D unclear. Trimming took off 5 bases at V and 5 bases at J, with 18 bases between the two ends. Germline values: CDR1 SGHTA, CDR2 FQGNSA. The CDR3 contains 15 residues. This CDR3 is CASSPQGPRGTEAFF. The CDR3, as DNA: TGTGCCAGCAGCCCCCAAGGGCCCCGAGGGACTGAAGCTTTCTTT.

This rearrangement joins TRBV5-1 to TRBJ2-5, with 12 bases lining up with TRBD2. This CDR3 comprises 17 residues. With V trimmed by 3 bases and J by 4 bases, 10 bases remained unmatched. Germline loops: CDR1 SGHRS, CDR2 YFSETQ. CDR3 sequence reads: CASSSGGLAGGRETQYF. The CDR3 DNA sequence: TGCGCCAGCAGCTCTGGGGGCCTAGCGGGAGGGCGAGAGACCCAGTACTTC.

V and J are TRBV19 and TRBJ2-2, with a possible D match to TRBD1 (5 bases). Trimming removed 5 bases at V and 5 bases at J, with 12 bases between. The CDR3 covers 14 residues. Germline loops: CDR1 LNHDA, CDR2 SQIVND (reference sequence). The CDR3 spells CASSVTVYTGELFF. DNA of the CDR3: TGTGCCAGTAGTGTGACAGTTTATACCGGGGAGCTGTTTTTT.

This sequence joins TRBV7-2 and TRBJ1-1; D unresolved. V shed 5 bases and J shed 3 bases, with 7 bases lying between them. The CDR3 totals 12 residues. Germline V gene sequence: CDR1 SGHTA, CDR2 FQGNSA. The CDR3 loop is CASSQADTEAFF. The CDR3 coding sequence is TGTGCCAGCAGCCAAGCGGACACTGAAGCTTTCTTT.

The chain combines TRBV6-1 with TRBJ1-6; 8 bases are shared with TRBD1. Germline V gives CDR1 MNHNS, CDR2 SASEGT. There are 17 residues in the CDR3. The ends lost 4 bases at V and 3 bases at J; junction bases unmatched: 8. The CDR3 DNA reads as TGTGCCAGCAGTGTGGACGGACAGGGCCTCTATAATTCACCCCTCCACTTT. This sequence encodes CASSVDGQGLYNSPLHF.